This T cell receptor (beta chain) was recorded in a study of beta chain features in type 1 diabetes. Study as a whole: Healthy donors resembled patients in age, gender and cell yields.

After removal of 4 bases from V and 5 bases from J, the junction contained 3 bases not matched to a gene. The CDR3 loop spans 13 amino acids. The germline CDR1 and CDR2 sequences are LNHDA and SQIVND (reference sequence). This clone showed up just a few times. One heparinised blood draw averaging approximately 120 mL was given by each donor. What was sequenced were expressed TCRB transcripts, since all of the isolated RNA had been reverse transcribed. TCRdb's copy holds only in-frame clones and misses some; the assay was immunoSEQ multiplex PCR. This sample has under 150,000 clones, with less than 9% found just once.

The sequenced sample was central memory CD4+ T cells from blood. The TCR sequence derives from a woman younger than 45 in good health. The chain employs TRBV19 and TRBJ1-1; 8 bases are a match to TRBD1. In DNA, the CDR3 is TGTGCCAGTAGTAGCGACAGGGGTACTGAAGCTTTCTTT. Protein: CASSSDRGTEAFF.